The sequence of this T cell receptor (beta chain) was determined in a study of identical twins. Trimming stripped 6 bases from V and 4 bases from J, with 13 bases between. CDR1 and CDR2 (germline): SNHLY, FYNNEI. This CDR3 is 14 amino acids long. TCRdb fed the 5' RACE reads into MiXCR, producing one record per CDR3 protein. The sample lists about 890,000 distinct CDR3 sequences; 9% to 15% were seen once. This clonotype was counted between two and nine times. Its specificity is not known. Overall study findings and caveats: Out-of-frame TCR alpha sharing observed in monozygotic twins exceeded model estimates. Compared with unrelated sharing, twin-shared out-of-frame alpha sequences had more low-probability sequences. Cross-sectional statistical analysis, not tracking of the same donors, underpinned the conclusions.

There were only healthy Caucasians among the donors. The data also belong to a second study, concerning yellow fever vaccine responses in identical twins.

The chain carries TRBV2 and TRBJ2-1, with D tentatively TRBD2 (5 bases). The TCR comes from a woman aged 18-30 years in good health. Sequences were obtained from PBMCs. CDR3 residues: CASSPNSVYNEQFF. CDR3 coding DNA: TGTGCCAGCAGCCCGAATAGCGTTTACAATGAGCAGTTCTTC.